These 8 T cell receptor beta chains share one sample of origin, sequenced in a study of T cell changes during pregnancy in multiple sclerosis. Libraries were prepared by immunoSEQ multiplex PCR; TCRdb keeps only in-frame clonotypes and omits some of them. The table has under 60,000 clones, 92% seen once. The sequenced sample was CD4+ T cells from peripheral blood mononuclear cells, obtained after pregnancy. These receptors all stem from a female donor with multiple sclerosis, enrolled in a pregnancy study.

V gene TRBV13 combines with J gene TRBJ1-2; D is ambiguous. V was cut by 4 bases and J by 5 bases, with 14 bases left in between. CDR1 and CDR2 from the germline V gene are PRHDT and FYEKMQ (reference sequence). This CDR3 comprises 14 residues. The CDR3 DNA reads TGTGCCAGCAGCTCCTCGGGGTCAGTTTATGGCTACACCTTC. Its protein is CASSSSGSVYGYTF.

The rearrangement joins TRBV7-2 to TRBJ1-2; the match to TRBD1 covers 7 bases. The CDR3 runs 16 residues. The germline V gene encodes CDR1 SGHTA and CDR2 FQGNSA. V was clipped by 0 bases and J by 7 bases; unmatched bases: 11. The CDR3 is CASSLAQGTGAGGYTF. The CDR3 DNA reads as TGTGCCAGCAGCTTAGCGCAGGGTACAGGGGCGGGTGGCTACACCTTC.

The chain carries TRBV2 and TRBJ1-5; TRBD1 might be the D (6 bases). This CDR3 has 14 amino acids. Trimming shortened V by 4 bases and J by 2 bases, and 9 bases separated the two germline ends. Germline CDR1 and CDR2: SNHLY and FYNNEI. As DNA, the CDR3 is TGTGCCAGCAGTGCTTCAGGGGGCAATCAGCCCCAGCATTTT. Translating it yields CASSASGGNQPQHF.

This chain joins TRBV5-5 and TRBJ1-1; D ambiguous. This CDR3 has 17 amino acids. The V and J ends lost 3 bases and 2 bases respectively, with 20 bases between them. Germline V gene data show CDR1 as SGHKS and CDR2 as YYEKEE (reference sequence). The CDR3 region is CASSWRWVGFVNTEAFF. CDR3 nucleotides: TGTGCCAGCAGCTGGAGGTGGGTCGGATTTGTCAACACTGAAGCTTTCTTT.

The chain couples TRBV10-2 to TRBJ2-3, with D hard to call. CDR1 WSHSY and CDR2 SAAADI come from the germline V gene. CDR3 length: 15 residues. V gave up 3 bases and J gave up 0 bases, with 10 bases separating them. The CDR3 here is CASSDPTSSTDTQYF. The CDR3 DNA sequence: TGCGCCAGCAGTGACCCGACAAGTAGCACAGATACGCAGTATTTT.

The gene calls are TRBV2 and TRBJ1-1; 8 positions agree with TRBD1. This CDR3 has 16 amino acids. V dropped 4 bases and J dropped 11; count of bases not matched to a gene: 18. Germline V CDR1 and CDR2: SNHLY, FYNNEI. The CDR3 region has the DNA TGTGCCAGCAGTGGCCCGGGACCACGGGACAGGTCGATTGCTTTCTTT. Amino acid sequence: CASSGPGPRDRSIAFF.

The J gene is TRBJ1-3, the V gene TRBV7-2; 7 bases are a match to TRBD1. This CDR3 is built from 15 residues. The V gene end was trimmed by 1 base and the J gene end by 5 bases; junction bases not matched to a gene: 5. Germline CDR1 and CDR2: SGHTA and FQGNSA. The chain's CDR3 is CASSLDPTGRNTIYF. The CDR3 DNA sequence: TGTGCCAGCAGCTTAGATCCGACAGGGAGAAACACCATATATTTT.

The DNA of the CDR3 is TGCGCCAGCAGTCCCACACCGACTAGCGGGGCCTACAATGAGCAGTTCTTC. It encodes CASSPTPTSGAYNEQFF. The rearrangement uses TRBV23-1 and TRBJ2-1; TRBD2 aligns across 11 bases. TRBV23-1 qualifies as an ORF whose function is uncertain. The length of the CDR3 is 17 residues. The V gene end was trimmed by 4 bases and the J gene end by 2 bases; junction bases not matched to a gene: 7.